This T cell receptor (beta chain) was sequenced during a study of CD8 T cells in Susac syndrome. It was with random hexamers that about 0.45 to 1 ug RNA was reverse transcribed. An immunoSEQ multiplex PCR amplified TCR beta CDR3 over 54 Vbeta and 13 Jbeta. Each CDR3 protein gets one entry after TCRdb re-called the immunoSEQ multiplex PCR reads with MiXCR. The sample has some 300,000 distinct CDR3 sequences, about nine tenths seen once. The germline V gene has CDR1 MNHEY and CDR2 SVGEGT. This CDR3 contains 15 residues. Trimming removed 0 bases from V and 2 bases from J, with 9 bases in between. Findings of the study overall: Acknowledgment was made by the study that its TCR sequencing and HLA analysis involved a relatively small number of individuals.

Sequencing of TCR beta was performed on blood CD8+ and CD4+ T cells. FACS enriched CD8+ TEMRA cells, while bulk CD8+ and CD4+ were negatively isolated. As concerns this clonotype: Its target is not known.

The sequenced sample consisted of CD8+ T cells from PBMCs. This TCR derives from a human donor with multiple sclerosis. The rearrangement uses TRBV6-2 or TRBV6-3 and TRBJ2-3; D is unclear. As DNA, the CDR3 is TGTGCCAGCAGTTACTCGTTGGAGCCCACAGATACGCAGTATTTT. Translating it yields CASSYSLEPTDTQYF.